This T cell receptor beta chain was recorded in a study of T-cell memory formation after mild COVID-19. This clonotype was seen ten or more times. The 5'RACE method, run with constant-segment primers, produced TCR alpha and TCR beta cDNA libraries (carrying sample barcodes and UMIs). A single record per CDR3 protein comes from TCRdb applying MiXCR to the 5' RACE reads. The repertoire holds hundreds of thousands of distinct CDR3 sequences, with roughly 19% as singletons. The V gene lost 6 bases and the J gene lost 0 bases, with 12 bases spanning the gap. The CDR3 consists of 15 residues. Germline CDR1 MNHEY, CDR2 SVGEGT.

The V gene is TRBV6-2 or TRBV6-3, the J gene TRBJ2-4; D call uncertain. Sequences were obtained from PBMCs or a T cell subset sorted from them (not recorded which). The sequence was collected from a man aged 18 to 30 who had mild COVID-19 (a few samples of this study predate the infection). Cell type and time point are not known. CDR3 residues: CASSPDPSAKNIQYF. The CDR3 bases are TGTGCCAGCAGCCCTGACCCCTCAGCCAAAAACATTCAGTACTTC.